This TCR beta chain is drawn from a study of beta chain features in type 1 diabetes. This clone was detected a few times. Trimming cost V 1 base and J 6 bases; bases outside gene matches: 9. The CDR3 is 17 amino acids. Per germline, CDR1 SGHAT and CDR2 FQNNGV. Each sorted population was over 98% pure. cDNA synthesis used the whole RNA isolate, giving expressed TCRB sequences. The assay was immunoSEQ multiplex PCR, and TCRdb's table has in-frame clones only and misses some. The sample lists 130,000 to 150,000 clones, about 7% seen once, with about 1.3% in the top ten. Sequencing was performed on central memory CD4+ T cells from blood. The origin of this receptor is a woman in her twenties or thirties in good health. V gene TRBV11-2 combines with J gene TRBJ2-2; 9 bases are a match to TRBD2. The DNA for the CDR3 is TGTGCCAGCAGCTTAGCTGGTAGCGGGAGCAACCCCGGGGAGCTGTTTTTT. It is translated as CASSLAGSGSNPGELFF. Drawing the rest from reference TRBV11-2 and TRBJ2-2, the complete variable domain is EAGVAQSPRYKIIEKRQSVAFWCNPISGHATLYWYQQILGQGPKLLIQFQNNGVVDDSQLPKDRFSAERLKGVDSTLKIQPAKLEDSAVYLCASSLAGSGSNPGELFFGEGSRLTVL.